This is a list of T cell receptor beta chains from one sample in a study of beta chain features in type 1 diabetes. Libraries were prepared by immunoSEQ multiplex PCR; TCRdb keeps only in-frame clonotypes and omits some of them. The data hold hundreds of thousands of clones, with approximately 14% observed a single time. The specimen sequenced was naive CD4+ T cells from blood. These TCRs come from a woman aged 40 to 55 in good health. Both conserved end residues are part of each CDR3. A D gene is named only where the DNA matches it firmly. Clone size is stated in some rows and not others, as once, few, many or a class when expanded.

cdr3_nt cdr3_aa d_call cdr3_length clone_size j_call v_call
TGTGCCAGCAGTTCAGGACAGAGGGCTTTCTTT CASSSGQRAFF . 11 few TRBJ1-1 TRBV6-5
TGTGCCAGCAGTGACCAGGGCCTTAACTATGGCTACACCTTC CASSDQGLNYGYTF . 14 . TRBJ1-2 TRBV6-4
TGCGCCAGCAGCTCGGGATTGACAGGGAACTATGGCTACACCTTC CASSSGLTGNYGYTF TRBD1 15 few TRBJ1-2 TRBV5-1
TGTGCCAGCAGCTTGGATAGGCGGTTCCAAGAGACCCAGTACTTC CASSLDRRFQETQYF . 15 . TRBJ2-5 TRBV5-4
TGTGCCAGCAGTTACGGAGGGGCCAGCTTCTACGAGCAGTACTTC CASSYGGASFYEQYF . 15 . TRBJ2-7 TRBV6-5
TGTGCCAGCAGTTATGGGCAGAGTAACCAGTACTTC CASSYGQSNQYF . 12 few TRBJ2-5 TRBV6-5
TGCGCCAGCAGCTCGGGGGGATCACCCCTCCACTTT CASSSGGSPLHF . 12 . TRBJ1-6 TRBV4-1
TGTGCCAGCAGCCTCCGACAGGGAGATAACACCGGGGAGCTGTTTTTT CASSLRQGDNTGELFF TRBD1 16 few TRBJ2-2 TRBV7-6
TGTGCCAGCAGTCGACAGTACGAGGAAAAACTGTTTTTT CASSRQYEEKLFF . 13 . TRBJ1-4 TRBV6-5
TGTGCCAGCAGCGTAGAGGCGTTCGGCGGCGGGGAGCTGTTTTTT CASSVEAFGGGELFF . 15 few TRBJ2-2 TRBV9
TGCGCCAGCAGCCAAGAACATGGAACAGGACATTCACCCCTCCACTTT CASSQEHGTGHSPLHF . 16 many TRBJ1-6 TRBV4-3
TGTGCCAGCAGCCCCCAGAGGGGGGGCGGAAATGAGCAGTTCTTC CASSPQRGGGNEQFF . 15 . TRBJ2-1 TRBV9
TGTGCCAGCAGCTTAGTGGCAGGGGGCGCGGCCCCCACTGAAGCTTTCTTT CASSLVAGGAAPTEAFF TRBD1 17 few TRBJ1-1 TRBV7-9
TGTGCCAGTCAAAAAGGGACAGGTATTATGAACACTGAAGCTTTCTTT CASQKGTGIMNTEAFF TRBD1 16 . TRBJ1-1 TRBV19
TGCACCAGCAGAGGTAGCGGGGGCTCGAGGAACCAAGAGACCCAGTACTTC CTSRGSGGSRNQETQYF . 17 few TRBJ2-5 TRBV1
TGCAGTGCTAGCCCAGAGGTTACGCAGTATTTT CSASPEVTQYF . 11 . TRBJ2-3 TRBV20-1
TGTGCCAGCTCACCACCGGGGCACGCTAGGAAGTTCTTC CASSPPGHARKFF . 13 few TRBJ2-1 TRBV18
TGTGCCAGCAGCGTAAGCCCCTCAGGGGAACCCCTCCACTTT CASSVSPSGEPLHF . 14 . TRBJ1-6 TRBV9
TGTGCCAGCAGTTTTTTACGACAGGGTGGTTACAATGAGCAGTTCTTC CASSFLRQGGYNEQFF TRBD1 16 few TRBJ2-1 TRBV27
TGTGCCAGCTCCGGGGGTCACCTGAACACTGAAGCTTTCTTT CASSGGHLNTEAFF . 14 . TRBJ1-1 TRBV6-6
TGTGCCAGCAGCCAACGGTTCAACACAGATACGCAGTATTTT CASSQRFNTDTQYF . 14 . TRBJ2-3 TRBV7-2
TGTGCCAGCAGCTTCCAGCGGGGGCTGCGGAATGAGCAGTTCTTC CASSFQRGLRNEQFF TRBD2 15 few TRBJ2-1 TRBV11-2
TGTGCCAGCAGCCGGGGGGGCGGCGACAATGAGCAGTTCTTC CASSRGGGDNEQFF TRBD2 14 . TRBJ2-1 TRBV5-4
TGTGCCAGCAGTACGAGGACGGGAAACACTGAAGCTTTCTTT CASSTRTGNTEAFF . 14 . TRBJ1-1 TRBV6-6
TGTGCCAGCAGCTTAGGTGGTCAGGGGGCCTACGAGCAGTACTTC CASSLGGQGAYEQYF TRBD1 15 . TRBJ2-7 TRBV7-2
TGTGCCAGCAGCCGAGAACCGACAGACCCGAATTCACCCCTCCACTTT CASSREPTDPNSPLHF . 16 . TRBJ1-6 TRBV5-4
TGTGCCAGCAGCGTGGACAGCGGTCAAGAGACCCAGTACTTC CASSVDSGQETQYF . 14 few TRBJ2-5 TRBV2
TGTGCCAGCAGCTTTATGCAGGGATCCTTAATGAACACTGAAGCTTTCTTT CASSFMQGSLMNTEAFF . 17 . TRBJ1-1 TRBV7-2
TGTGCCAGCAGCAGAGACAGCGGGGTGGCCGGGGAGCTGTTTTTT CASSRDSGVAGELFF TRBD2 15 . TRBJ2-2 TRBV11-2
TGCGCCAGCAGCCAAGATTCGGGTCTGTCACCCCTCCACTTT CASSQDSGLSPLHF . 14 . TRBJ1-6 TRBV4-3
TGTGCCAGTAGTATTTGGCAACAGGGACAAGAGACCCAGTACTTC CASSIWQQGQETQYF . 15 few TRBJ2-5 TRBV19
TGTGCCAGCAGCCCCCAGGGGGGCGGAATGCGAGAGACCCAGTACTTC CASSPQGGGMRETQYF . 16 . TRBJ2-5 TRBV13
TGTGCCAGCAGTCTACAGGGGGCTCCAGAGACCCAGTACTTC CASSLQGAPETQYF TRBD1 14 . TRBJ2-5 TRBV6-5
TGTGCCAGCAGCCATAAGCGGGCACAAGTCAATGAGCAGTTCTTC CASSHKRAQVNEQFF . 15 . TRBJ2-1 TRBV7-9
TGCGCCAGCAGCCCTCCATCCGGGTTTTCGGGGGTCACAGATACGCAGTATTTT CASSPPSGFSGVTDTQYF . 18 few TRBJ2-3 TRBV5-1
TGTGCCAGCAGTGGGCGGGGGTACAATGAGCAGTTCTTC CASSGRGYNEQFF TRBD2 13 few TRBJ2-1 TRBV2
TGCGCCAGCAGCTTGGTGGAGAGGGATACGCAGTATTTT CASSLVERDTQYF . 13 few TRBJ2-3 TRBV5-1
TGCGCCAGCAGCTTGGGACAGGGGGGCCCCGAGCAGTACTTC CASSLGQGGPEQYF TRBD1 14 few TRBJ2-7 TRBV5-1
TGTGCCAGCAGCTTGGCGGGGGCGGGAAATACGCAGTATTTT CASSLAGAGNTQYF . 14 . TRBJ2-3 TRBV7-2
TGTGCTAGTGGGGGAGTAGGGCGGGCAGCAGATACGCAGTATTTT CASGGVGRAADTQYF . 15 few TRBJ2-3 TRBV12-5
TGTGCCAGCAGCCGGGGACTAGCGGGGGGTTACCAAGAGACCCAGTACTTC CASSRGLAGGYQETQYF TRBD2 17 . TRBJ2-5 TRBV7-6